The 10 T cell receptor beta chains reported below all come from one sample, sequenced in a study of blood T cells in healthy people across ages. A second PCR, run for roughly 7 to 11 cycles, used a sample-barcoded 5' primer plus a J-beta primer mix. TCRdb fed the 5' RACE reads into MiXCR, producing one record per CDR3 protein. The data hold about 940,000 distinct CDR3 sequences, with roughly 43% observed a single time. What was sequenced was blood. The source is a man aged 30-40 years in good health.

V is TRBV24-1 and J is TRBJ1-4; D might be TRBD1 (5 bases). Germline CDR1 and CDR2: KGHDR and SFDVKD. With 1 base removed from V and 8 bases from J, the gap between germline ends came to 13 bases. The CDR3 sequence is 15 residues long. The DNA of the CDR3 is TGTGCCACCAGTGATTTAAGAAGGGGAGAAGAAAAACTGTTTTTT. Translating it yields CATSDLRRGEEKLFF.

There are many counts of this clonotype. The DNA of the CDR3 is TGTGCCAGCAGCTTAGGGGTAGGAGATACGCAGTATTTT. Protein sequence: CASSLGVGDTQYF. This chain uses TRBV7-2 with TRBJ2-3; D remains ambiguous. Trimming left V 1 base short and J 5 bases short, with 7 bases between. CDR1 is SGHTA, CDR2 FQGNSA, per germline. This CDR3 has 13 residues.

This clonotype was seen more than once but under ten times. V gene TRBV27 combines with J gene TRBJ2-4; D is undetermined. Germline CDR1 and CDR2: MNHEY and SMNVEV (reference sequence). The CDR3 totals 15 residues. With 3 bases removed from V and 0 bases from J, the gap between germline ends came to 9 bases. CDR3 DNA sequence: TGTGCCAGCAGTTTTGGATCCGCAGCCAAAAACATTCAGTACTTC. It encodes CASSFGSAAKNIQYF.

This sequence joins TRBV20-1 and TRBJ2-1; 9 bases agree with TRBD2. Germline CDR1 reads DFQATT; CDR2 reads SNEGSKA (reference sequence). V gave up 3 bases and J gave up 0 bases; unmatched junction bases: 6. This CDR3 is built from 16 residues. CDR3: CSARSSGVSSYNEQFF. CDR3 DNA sequence: TGCAGTGCTAGGTCTAGCGGGGTTAGCTCCTACAATGAGCAGTTCTTC.

This clonotype was picked up many times. The chain carries TRBV29-1 and TRBJ2-5; D is ambiguous. The CDR3 extends over 14 amino acids. V was trimmed by 0 bases and J by 9 bases, leaving 17 bases between them. The germline V gene has CDR1 SQVTM and CDR2 ANQGSEA. DNA of the CDR3: TGCAGCGTTGAAGATCGGAGTAAGGCTTTGGCCCAGTACTTC. Translation: CSVEDRSKALAQYF.

This clonotype was detected a few times. The gene calls are TRBV20-1 and TRBJ1-2; D is possibly TRBD1 (5 bases). The CDR3 sequence is 13 residues long. Germline CDR1 and CDR2: DFQATT and SNEGSKA (reference sequence). V lost 6 bases to trimming and J lost 3 bases, with 14 bases between them. Written as DNA, the CDR3 is TGCAGTGCGAGGGGTTCCGGAGACTATGGCTACACCTTC. Its protein is CSARGSGDYGYTF.

V is TRBV7-6 and J is TRBJ2-1; D might be TRBD1 (6 bases). CDR1 and CDR2 from the germline V gene are SGHVS and FNYEAQ. The CDR3 is 14 amino acids. V was shortened by 1 base and J by 6 bases, with 10 bases between the two germline ends. CDR3 protein: CASSLEGHGNEQFF. The CDR3 DNA reads as TGTGCCAGCAGCTTAGAGGGACACGGCAATGAGCAGTTCTTC.

V and J are TRBV27 and TRBJ2-1; D may be TRBD2 (6 bases). Germline CDR1 is MNHEY and CDR2 is SMNVEV (reference sequence). V shed 6 bases and J shed 9 bases, with 12 bases lying between them. The CDR3 has 12 residues. The CDR3 DNA follows: TGTGCCAGCAGGACCGTGGGGGGTGAGCAGTTCTTC. Encoded protein: CASRTVGGEQFF.

This clonotype was seen a handful of times. The V call is TRBV3-1, the J call TRBJ1-2; D is uncertain. CDR1 and CDR2 (germline): LGHDT, YNNKEL (reference sequence). The germline V and J ends were trimmed by 5 bases and 11 bases, with 15 bases remaining between them. This CDR3 is built from 12 residues. CDR3 bases: TGTGCCAGCAGCGTCATTAAGTCGGGGTACACCTTC. Translating gives CASSVIKSGYTF.

The chain links TRBV14 to TRBJ2-2; 7 bases map to TRBD1. Trimming removed 4 bases from V and 0 bases from J; junction bases left unmatched: 5. The CDR3 is made up of 16 amino acids. The germline gives CDR1 SGHDN, CDR2 FVKESK. This CDR3 is CASSLVTGANTGELFF. DNA for the CDR3: TGTGCCAGCAGCCTTGTAACAGGGGCGAACACCGGGGAGCTGTTTTTT. Together with reference TRBV14 and TRBJ2-2, the CDR3 gives the full variable domain: EAGVTQFPSHSVIEKGQTVTLRCDPISGHDNLYWYRRVMGKEIKFLLHFVKESKQDESGMPNNRFLAERTGGTYSTLKVQPAELEDSGVYFCASSLVTGANTGELFFGEGSRLTVL.